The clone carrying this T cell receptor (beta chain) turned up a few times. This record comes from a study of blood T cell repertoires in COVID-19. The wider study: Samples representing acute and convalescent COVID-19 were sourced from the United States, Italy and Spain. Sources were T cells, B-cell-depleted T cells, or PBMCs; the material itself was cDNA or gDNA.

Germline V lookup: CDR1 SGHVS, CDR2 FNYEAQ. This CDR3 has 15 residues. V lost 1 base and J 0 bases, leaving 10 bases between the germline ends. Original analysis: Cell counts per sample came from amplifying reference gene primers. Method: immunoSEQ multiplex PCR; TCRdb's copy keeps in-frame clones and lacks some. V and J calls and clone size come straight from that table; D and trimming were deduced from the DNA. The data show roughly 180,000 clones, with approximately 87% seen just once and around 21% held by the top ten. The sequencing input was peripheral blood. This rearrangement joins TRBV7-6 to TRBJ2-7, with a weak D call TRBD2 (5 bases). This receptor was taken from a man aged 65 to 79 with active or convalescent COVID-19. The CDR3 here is CASSLEPGSSYEQYF. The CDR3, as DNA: TGTGCCAGCAGCTTAGAGCCGGGGAGCTCCTACGAGCAGTACTTC.